Presented here are 32 T cell receptor beta chains from one specimen sequenced in a study of T cells after yellow fever vaccination. Each CDR3 protein gets one entry after TCRdb re-called the 5' RACE reads with MiXCR. The sample shows about 58,000 distinct CDR3 sequences, approximately 7% of them seen only once. Source: CD8+ T cells sorted from PBMCs, taken on the day of the first yellow fever vaccination. All receptors derive from a man between 18 and 29 years old who received the YFV17D yellow fever vaccine.

Only a few counts were recorded for this clonotype. J is TRBJ2-1 and V is TRBV9; D unclear. CDR1 and CDR2 (germline): SGDLS, YYNGEE. The V end was cut by 0 bases, the J end by 4 bases, with 11 bases between. The CDR3 covers 15 residues. The CDR3 DNA is TGTGCCAGCAGCGTAGTGGTCGGTCAGTACAATGAGCAGTTCTTC. Amino acid sequence: CASSVVVGQYNEQFF. Complete variable domain (other parts from reference TRBV9 and TRBJ2-1): DSGVTQTPKHLITATGQRVTLRCSPRSGDLSVYWYQQSLDQGLQFLIQYYNGEERAKGNILERFSAQQFPDLHSELNLSSLELGDSALYFCASSVVVGQYNEQFFGPGTRLTVL.

The chain is built from TRBV20-1 and TRBJ1-2, with a weak D call TRBD1 (5 bases). V lost 3 bases, J lost 3 bases, and 17 bases lay in between. Germline loops: CDR1 DFQATT, CDR2 SNEGSKA (reference sequence). The length of the CDR3 is 15 residues. Here the CDR3 DNA reads TGCAGTGCTAGCGGCAGGGAGGTATTAGACTATGGCTACACCTTC. This codes for CSASGREVLDYGYTF.

This clonotype was seen a few times. This sequence joins TRBV5-1 and TRBJ2-5; D gene unclear. CDR1 SGHRS and CDR2 YFSETQ come from the germline V gene. The CDR3 sequence is 13 residues long. With 1 base removed from V and 4 bases from J, the gap between germline ends came to 8 bases. This CDR3 reads CASSLYPAETQYF. In nucleotides, the CDR3 is TGCGCCAGCAGCTTGTATCCGGCAGAGACCCAGTACTTC.

DNA for the CDR3: TGTGCCAGCAGGAGGGGAGGGGGCGCGACCGAGCAGTACTTC. Its translation: CASRRGGGATEQYF. The chain links TRBV7-9 to TRBJ2-7, with D possibly called TRBD1 or TRBD2 (7 bases each). Germline assignment: CDR1 SEHNR and CDR2 FQNEAQ (reference sequence). This CDR3 contains 14 residues. Between the trimmed V and J ends, which lost 6 bases and 6 bases, there was a span of 18 bases.

The gene calls are TRBV6-1 and TRBJ1-1, with 10 bases identical to TRBD1. The CDR3 is 15 amino acids. The trim removed 6 bases at V and 5 bases at J, leaving 9 bases unmatched. Looked up from germline, CDR1 is MNHNS and CDR2 is SASEGT. CDR3 nucleotides: TGTGCCAGCAGCGACCGGGACAGGGGTTTTACTGAAGCTTTCTTT. It codes for CASSDRDRGFTEAFF.

This clonotype turned up a few times. The chain links TRBV29-1 to TRBJ2-7, with 10 nucleotides matching TRBD1. The CDR3 has 13 residues. Germline values: CDR1 SQVTM, CDR2 ANQGSEA. The V segment lost 7 bases and the J segment 6 bases; nucleotides outside the gene matches: 9. CDR3 region: CSADGTGAGEQYF. The CDR3 DNA reads TGCAGCGCGGATGGGACAGGGGCTGGCGAGCAGTACTTC.

CDR3 loop: CASSSDRASTNEKLFF. CDR3 nucleotides: TGTGCCAGCAGTTCCGACAGAGCTTCAACTAATGAAAAACTGTTTTTT. The chain has TRBV6-5 and TRBJ1-4; possibly TRBD1 for D (5 bases). The germline V gene has CDR1 MNHEY and CDR2 SVGAGI. The CDR3 contains 16 residues. Trimming removed 4 bases from V and 0 bases from J, with 12 bases in between.

This clonotype was seen repeatedly, ten times or more. J is TRBJ2-1 and V is TRBV7-9, with 13 bases identical to TRBD2. Germline V gene data show CDR1 as SEHNR and CDR2 as FQNEAQ (reference sequence). J lost 9 bases, V lost 7 bases, and 9 bases had no gene match. This CDR3 is 15 amino acids long. The CDR3 nucleotides read TGTGCCAGCACTAATGGACTAGCGGGGGCTGGTGAGCAGTTCTTC. Protein sequence: CASTNGLAGAGEQFF.

This clonotype has ten or more counts. CDR3 amino acids: CASSQDGVSGANVLTF. The CDR3 nucleotides are TGCGCCAGCAGCCAAGATGGCGTCTCTGGGGCCAACGTCCTGACTTTC. V usage is TRBV4-1 and J usage is TRBJ2-6; D remains unclear. Per the germline V gene, CDR1 is MGHRA and CDR2 is YSYEKL. Trimming cost V 0 bases and J 0 bases, with 6 bases left between them. The CDR3 covers 16 residues.

This clonotype has a count of ten or more. The chain combines TRBV20-1 with TRBJ1-6, with unresolved D. CDR3 length: 15 amino acids. Deletions cut 3 bases from V and 0 bases from J, with 9 bases between. Germline CDR1 DFQATT, CDR2 SNEGSKA (reference sequence). The CDR3 DNA reads TGCAGTGCTAGGCCTACTGGCTCCTATAATTCACCCCTCCACTTT. Protein: CSARPTGSYNSPLHF.

A few counts support this clonotype. The chain has TRBV5-1 and TRBJ2-3; D possibly corresponds to TRBD2 (6 bases). The V end lost 2 bases, the J end lost 1 base, and 11 bases lay between the germline ends. Germline V gene sequence: CDR1 SGHRS, CDR2 YFSETQ. The CDR3 length is 15 residues. The CDR3: CASSLVWEGTDTQYF. Written as DNA, the CDR3 is TGCGCCAGCAGCTTAGTTTGGGAGGGCACAGATACGCAGTATTTT. The full variable domain, with the rest looked up from reference TRBV5-1 and TRBJ2-3, is KAGVTQTPRYLIKTRGQQVTLSCSPISGHRSVSWYQQTPGQGLQFLFEYFSETQRNKGNFPGRFSGRQFSNSRSEMNVSTLELGDSALYLCASSLVWEGTDTQYFGPGTRLTVL.

This clonotype has at least ten counts. The J gene is TRBJ2-1, the V gene TRBV7-3, with D perhaps TRBD1 (5 bases). The V end lost 5 bases, the J end lost 3 bases, and 17 bases lay between the germline ends. The CDR3 runs 16 residues. The germline V gene has CDR1 SGHTA and CDR2 FQGTGA. The CDR3 spells CASSQRTNFGYNEQFF. CDR3 DNA sequence: TGTGCCAGCAGCCAAAGGACAAATTTCGGCTACAATGAGCAGTTCTTC.

This clonotype came up many times. The V gene is TRBV27, the J gene TRBJ2-2; the D is unclear. This CDR3 has 12 amino acids. The V gene lost 2 bases and the J gene lost 5 bases, with 3 bases spanning the gap. Germline CDR1 is MNHEY and CDR2 is SMNVEV (reference sequence). The CDR3 spells CASSLMTGELFF. The CDR3 nucleotides read TGTGCCAGCAGTTTAATGACCGGGGAGCTGTTTTTT.

This clonotype was detected many times. The chain combines TRBV19 with TRBJ1-5; TRBD1 matches 12 bases. CDR3 length equals 15 residues. With V trimmed by 5 bases and J by 6 bases, 5 bases remained unmatched. Germline assignment: CDR1 LNHDA and CDR2 SQIVND (reference sequence). This CDR3 reads CASSGTGGYGQPQHF. DNA of the CDR3: TGTGCCAGTAGTGGGACAGGGGGCTACGGTCAGCCCCAGCATTTT.

This rearrangement joins TRBV6-5 to TRBJ1-5; D perhaps matches TRBD1 (5 bases). V was cut by 0 bases and J by 2 bases, with 8 bases left in between. Germline V gene sequence: CDR1 MNHEY, CDR2 SVGAGI. The CDR3 length is 15 residues. CDR3 in amino acids: CASSYSTGGNQPQHF. The CDR3 DNA sequence: TGTGCCAGCAGTTACTCGACGGGGGGCAATCAGCCCCAGCATTTT.

This clonotype was observed a few times. In DNA, the CDR3 is TGTGCCAGCAGCTTAGGGGGATCAGGTCAGCCCCAGCATTTT. It translates to CASSLGGSGQPQHF. The chain couples TRBV7-6 to TRBJ1-5; no clear D gene. CDR1 is SGHVS and CDR2 is FNYEAQ in the germline V gene. V gave up 1 base and J gave up 6 bases, with 10 bases separating them. The CDR3 runs 14 residues.

V gene TRBV5-1 combines with J gene TRBJ1-5; D not resolved. The CDR3 consists of 14 residues. V lost 4 bases to trimming and J lost 6 bases, with 14 bases between them. The germline V gene has CDR1 SGHRS and CDR2 YFSETQ. CDR3 residues: CASSPSHGVQPQHF. The CDR3 DNA sequence: TGCGCCAGCAGCCCCTCCCATGGGGTTCAGCCCCAGCATTTT.

This clonotype turned up a few times. This chain uses TRBV7-8 with TRBJ1-1; possibly TRBD1 for D (6 bases). CDR3 length: 16 amino acids. V was clipped by 4 bases and J by 4 bases, with 19 bases between them. From germline, CDR1 is SGHVS and CDR2 FQNEAQ. The CDR3 DNA follows: TGTGCCAGCAGCTGGCCGGCAGGGGATTTGGTCACTGAAGCTTTCTTT. Residues: CASSWPAGDLVTEAFF.

This clonotype was picked up many times. This chain uses TRBV29-1 with TRBJ1-1, with D possibly matching TRBD1 (5 bases). The germline V and J ends were trimmed by 3 bases and 0 bases, with 11 bases remaining between them. There are 14 residues in the CDR3. The germline CDR1 and CDR2 sequences are SQVTM and ANQGSEA. CDR3 DNA: TGCAGCGTTGAGGGCGGGGGACTGAACACTGAAGCTTTCTTT. Translated: CSVEGGGLNTEAFF.

This clonotype was counted at least ten times. This rearrangement joins TRBV6-5 to TRBJ2-7; weak D call: TRBD1 (5 bases). CDR1 and CDR2 (germline): MNHEY, SVGAGI. The CDR3 loop spans 16 amino acids. V was shortened by 4 bases and J by 4 bases, with 20 bases between the two germline ends. The CDR3 DNA reads as TGTGCCAGCAGTTTAGGGGATGGGTCATCTCTTTACGAGCAGTACGTC. Amino acids: CASSLGDGSSLYEQYV.

This clonotype was detected many times. The DNA of the CDR3 is TGTGCCAGCAGTTTGGGGACGAATGAGCAGTTCTTC. Protein: CASSLGTNEQFF. The chain couples TRBV12-3 or TRBV12-4 to TRBJ2-1; the D call may be TRBD1 or TRBD2 (5 bases each). V lost 3 bases, J lost 7 bases, and 7 bases lay in between. The CDR3 consists of 12 residues.

The chain joins TRBV9 to TRBJ1-1; D gene ambiguous. Germline V CDR1 and CDR2: SGDLS, YYNGEE. Between the trimmed V and J ends, which lost 0 bases and 4 bases, there was a span of 7 bases. This CDR3 region has 13 residues. CDR3 coding DNA: TGTGCCAGCAGCGTAGGAGGGAGCACTGAAGCTTTCTTT. It yields the protein CASSVGGSTEAFF.

This clonotype appeared a few times. The CDR3 protein is CASSWTATNEKLFF. CDR3 coding DNA: TGTGCCAGCAGCTGGACGGCAACTAATGAAAAACTGTTTTTT. The V and J genes are TRBV27 and TRBJ1-4; unclear D gene. The CDR3 has 14 amino acids. V shed 6 bases and J shed 0 bases, with 8 bases lying between them. Germline V gives CDR1 MNHEY, CDR2 SMNVEV (reference sequence).

The rearrangement uses TRBV7-9 and TRBJ2-6; D unclear. CDR1 is SEHNR, CDR2 FQNEAQ, per germline (reference sequence). Trimming pared 1 base from V and 4 bases from J, leaving 2 bases between. The CDR3 contains 13 residues. The CDR3 protein is CASSLEGANVLTF. CDR3 nucleotide sequence: TGTGCCAGCAGCTTAGAAGGGGCCAACGTCCTGACTTTC.

The chain combines TRBV9 with TRBJ2-1, with 14 bases that match TRBD2. V lost 4 bases to trimming and J lost 3 bases; unmatched junction nucleotides: 6. CDR3 length: 17 residues. The V gene's germline CDR1 is SGDLS and CDR2 YYNGEE. The DNA for the CDR3 is TGTGCCAGCAGCCCATGGACTAGCGGGGGGTTCTACAATGAGCAGTTCTTC. It specifies CASSPWTSGGFYNEQFF.

This clonotype was seen repeatedly, ten times or more. The genes are TRBV12-3 or TRBV12-4 and TRBJ2-7; D may be TRBD1 (5 bases). V was pared by 9 bases and J by 3 bases, with 15 bases between. The length of the CDR3 is 13 residues. The CDR3 region has the DNA TGTGCCAGTAGTCTTTGGACACTCTACGAGCAGTACTTC. Amino acid sequence: CASSLWTLYEQYF.

This clonotype came up many times. V is TRBV7-2 and J is TRBJ2-3; D is uncertain. The V end lost 3 bases, the J end lost 0 bases, and 10 bases lay between the germline ends. CDR1 is SGHTA and CDR2 is FQGNSA in the germline V gene. The length of the CDR3 is 15 residues. CDR3 residues: CASSFQLRSTDTQYF. As DNA, the CDR3 is TGTGCCAGCAGCTTCCAGCTCCGCAGCACAGATACGCAGTATTTT. The whole variable domain, remainder taken from reference TRBV7-2 and TRBJ2-3, is GAGVSQSPSNKVTEKGKDVELRCDPISGHTALYWYRQSLGQGLEFLIYFQGNSAPDKSGLPSDRFSAERTGGSVSTLTIQRTQQEDSAVYLCASSFQLRSTDTQYFGPGTRLTVL.

To note about this clonotype: This sequence may be a read error, since a much larger clone differs from it by one base. The chain has TRBV6-1 and TRBJ2-5; 7 bases fit TRBD1. Germline values: CDR1 MNHNS, CDR2 SASEGT. The CDR3 sequence is 14 residues long. CDR3 region: CGADRQGRGETQYF. In DNA, the CDR3 is TGTGGCGCCGACCGACAGGGAAGAGGGGAGACCCAGTACTTC.

This clonotype was detected ten times or more. The rearrangement links TRBV28 to TRBJ1-5, with D possibly matching TRBD1 (6 bases). V lost 2 bases and J 7 bases, leaving 12 bases between the germline ends. Germline V gene data show CDR1 as MDHEN and CDR2 as SYDVKM. The CDR3 has 14 residues. CDR3 loop: CASSLRGTLQPQHF. The CDR3 bases are TGTGCCAGCAGTTTAAGGGGGACCCTGCAGCCCCAGCATTTT.

The table lists this clonotype with many counts. The chain links TRBV20-1 to TRBJ2-7, with 7 bases lining up with TRBD1. V was clipped by 2 bases and J by 0 bases; unmatched bases: 4. From germline, CDR1 is DFQATT and CDR2 SNEGSKA (reference sequence). This CDR3 region has 14 residues. The CDR3 nucleotides read TGCAGTGCTAGATCCCGGGACAGCTCCTACGAGCAGTACGTC. This sequence encodes CSARSRDSSYEQYV.

This clonotype came up many times. Here the CDR3 reads CSARDRDGSYEQYF. CDR3 DNA: TGCAGTGCTAGAGATCGAGACGGATCCTACGAGCAGTACTTC. This chain joins TRBV20-1 and TRBJ2-7, with D unclear. V lost 0 bases and J 1 base, leaving 10 bases between the germline ends. The germline V gene encodes CDR1 DFQATT and CDR2 SNEGSKA (reference sequence). The CDR3 covers 14 residues.

There are many counts of this clonotype. The rearrangement links TRBV29-1 to TRBJ2-5, with D perhaps matching TRBD2 (6 bases). Germline lookup yields CDR1 SQVTM and CDR2 ANQGSEA. V was pared by 6 bases and J by 7 bases, with 12 bases between. The CDR3 loop spans 11 amino acids. Here the CDR3 DNA reads TGCAGCGTCCGGGACGGGGGGACCCAGTACTTC. Encoded protein: CSVRDGGTQYF.